This TCR beta chain was captured in a study of Ad26.COV2.S vaccination and SARS-CoV-2 variants. Overall study context: It was the COV1001 Ad26.COV2.S trial arm that included the donor.

Treatment here: roughly 18 received Ad26.COV2.S at low or high dose, single or two shots; roughly five received placebo; per-sample allocation not given. Vaccine and placebo recipients were sampled on day 63 after the first injection. Expression of Wuhan-strain SARS-CoV-2 spike came from the Ad26 vector that formed the vaccine. Points on this clone: Antigen specificity is unknown.

Study-level results: Substantial post-vaccination breadth of spike-specific CD8+ and CD4+ T cell responses was reported.

With V trimmed by 2 bases and J by 1 base, 12 bases remained unmatched. Germline loops: CDR1 SGHDT, CDR2 YYEEEE. This CDR3 region has 18 residues. Profiled with immunoSEQ multiplex PCR; TCRdb holds only in-frame clones, not every one. The table records some 300,000 clones, around 84% of them present only once. The receptor's source is a person between 18 and 59 years old who received the Ad26.COV2.S COVID-19 vaccine or a placebo. Sequenced material: peripheral blood, taken in a trial of Ad26.COV2.S vaccine versus placebo. The rearrangement links TRBV5-6 to TRBJ2-3, with 8 bases lining up with TRBD2. CDR3 sequence (DNA): TGTGCCAGCAGCTTTTCACACGGGGGGGCGTCGGGCACAGATACGCAGTATTTT. Residues: CASSFSHGGASGTDTQYF.